These 10 T cell receptor beta chains were all obtained from the same sample, sequenced in a study of blood T cell repertoires in COVID-19. Profiling relied on immunoSEQ multiplex PCR, and the TCRdb table lists in-frame clones only, not all of them. The sample carries fewer than 85,000 clones, about 87% recorded once. Sequenced input: peripheral blood. These receptors were obtained from a human donor in a cohort sampled during active COVID-19.

The chain employs TRBV14 and TRBJ1-1, with D unclear. The germline V gene has CDR1 SGHDN and CDR2 FVKESK. The CDR3 is 13 amino acids. V was pared by 1 base and J by 7 bases, with 10 bases between. The CDR3 loop reads CASSQVGGIEAFF. The CDR3 nucleotides read TGTGCCAGCAGCCAAGTCGGAGGGATTGAAGCTTTCTTT.

This chain links TRBV11-2 with TRBJ1-1, with 9 bases lining up with TRBD1. The CDR3 runs to 14 residues. V lost 5 bases, J lost 5 bases, and 6 bases stayed unmatched. CDR1 and CDR2 from the germline V gene are SGHAT and FQNNGV. As DNA, the CDR3 is TGTGCCAGCAGCGCGGGACAGGGTCGGACTGAAGCTTTCTTT. This codes for CASSAGQGRTEAFF.

The chain links TRBV6-5 to TRBJ1-2; maybe TRBD1 (6 bases). There are 14 residues in the CDR3. V was clipped by 4 bases and J by 7 bases, with 16 bases between them. The V gene's germline CDR1 is MNHEY and CDR2 SVGAGI. Written as DNA, the CDR3 is TGTGCCAGCAGTTTCATAACAGGGAGAGGTGGCTACACCTTC. Translated, it gives CASSFITGRGGYTF.

The genes are TRBV10-3 and TRBJ2-1; 11 bases are a match to TRBD2. CDR1 and CDR2 (germline): ENHRY, SYGVKD. The CDR3 is 17 residues long. V was pared by 10 bases and J by 5 bases, with 16 bases of the junction left unmatched. This CDR3 reads CATWNELAGVGDNEQFF. CDR3 DNA sequence: TGTGCCACCTGGAACGAACTAGCGGGAGTAGGAGACAATGAGCAGTTCTTC.

The chain combines TRBV4-1 with TRBJ2-6, with D unresolved. The germline V and J ends were trimmed by 3 bases and 3 bases, with 3 bases remaining between them. In germline, CDR1 is MGHRA, CDR2 YSYEKL. The CDR3 is made up of 13 amino acids. CDR3 bases: TGCGCCAGCAGCCACTATGGGGCCAACGTCCTGACTTTC. As protein: CASSHYGANVLTF.

As concerns this clone: The junction departs from germline at one end; a sequencing error may be responsible. The chain couples TRBV5-1 to TRBJ1-2, with D tentatively TRBD1 (5 bases). The CDR3 length is 15 residues. Germline lookup yields CDR1 SGHRS and CDR2 YFSETQ. The CDR3 sequence: CASRLATQGSYGYTF. The CDR3 bases are TGCGCCAGCAGGTTGGCCACCCAGGGTAGCTATGGCTACACCTTC.

The rearrangement uses TRBV11-2 and TRBJ2-7; 12 positions match TRBD1. The CDR3 contains 15 residues. Germline loops: CDR1 SGHAT, CDR2 FQNNGV. V lost 3 bases to trimming and J lost 5 bases; unmatched junction nucleotides: 5. The CDR3 sequence is CASSLGTGGIHEQYF. The CDR3 nucleotides are TGTGCCAGCAGCTTGGGGACAGGGGGCATCCACGAGCAGTACTTC.

This chain's CDR3 is CASSYGQVSEQYF. Written as DNA, the CDR3 is TGTGCCAGCAGCTACGGACAGGTCTCCGAGCAGTACTTC. V gene TRBV7-6 combines with J gene TRBJ2-7, with 7 bases aligning to TRBD1. J lost 6 bases, V lost 4 bases, and 6 bases had no gene match. Germline-derived CDR1 and CDR2 are SGHVS and FNYEAQ. This CDR3 is 13 amino acids long.

This chain uses TRBV9 with TRBJ1-4; 7 bases align to TRBD1. The CDR3 is 16 residues long. Germline assignment: CDR1 SGDLS and CDR2 YYNGEE. V lost 4 bases and J lost 1; bases outside the gene matches: 7. The CDR3 loop is CASSTTGVGTNEKLFF. The CDR3 bases are TGTGCCAGCAGCACTACAGGGGTTGGAACTAATGAAAAACTGTTTTTT.

The chain recombines TRBV3-1 (or the pseudogene TRBV3-2) with TRBJ1-6; D unresolved. This CDR3 has 16 residues. Germline loops: CDR1 LGHDT, CDR2 YNNKEL (reference sequence). V lost 0 bases and J lost 0, with 6 bases in between. The CDR3 spells CASSQERSSYNSPLHF. CDR3 sequence (DNA): TGTGCCAGCAGCCAAGAGCGGAGCTCCTATAATTCACCCCTCCACTTT.